The 29 T cell receptor beta chains given below trace back to one sample, sequenced in a study of early T cells in non-severe SARS-CoV-2 infection. TCRdb analysed the 5' RACE reads with MiXCR anew, one entry per CDR3 protein. This table holds about 61,000 distinct CDR3 sequences, about 12% found once. Sample: whole blood, taken at baseline. The receptor source for this set is an adult who was a healthcare worker with PCR-confirmed SARS-CoV-2 infection or an uninfected control (not recorded which). The donor label of this sample is uncertain.

The chain carries TRBV6-1 and TRBJ1-1, with a tentative D call TRBD1 (6 bases). The length of the CDR3 is 12 residues. Germline V gene sequence: CDR1 MNHNS, CDR2 SASEGT. The V gene lost 5 bases and the J gene lost 6 bases, with 10 bases spanning the gap. CDR3 coding DNA: TGTGCCAGCAGTAAAACAGGGTCTGAAGCTTTCTTT. This sequence encodes CASSKTGSEAFF.

The rearrangement links TRBV24-1 to TRBJ1-1; D possibly corresponds to TRBD1 (5 bases). Germline V CDR1 and CDR2: KGHDR, SFDVKD. This CDR3 contains 12 residues. The V and J ends lost 7 bases and 10 bases respectively, with 15 bases between them. CDR3 loop: CATRGHEEAAFF. Written as DNA, the CDR3 is TGTGCCACCAGAGGACACGAGGAGGCAGCTTTCTTT.

This sequence joins TRBV6-5 and TRBJ2-3; unclear D gene. Germline V gene lookup returns CDR1 MNHEY and CDR2 SVGAGI. Trimming took off 7 bases at V and 5 bases at J, with 13 bases between the two ends. The CDR3 covers 13 residues. This CDR3 reads CASKLSVLDTQYF. CDR3 in DNA: TGTGCCAGCAAGCTGAGCGTTCTAGATACGCAGTATTTT.

There are a few counts of this clonotype. This chain uses TRBV20-1 with TRBJ1-4; D not resolved. The germline V gene encodes CDR1 DFQATT and CDR2 SNEGSKA (reference sequence). Trimming pared 0 bases from V and 1 base from J, leaving 18 bases between. There are 18 residues in the CDR3. This CDR3 is CSARDLLAGPLTNEKLFF. In DNA, the CDR3 is TGCAGTGCTAGAGATCTCTTGGCAGGACCGCTAACTAATGAAAAACTGTTTTTT.

In this sample, this clonotype turned up a few times. The chain employs TRBV5-4 and TRBJ2-2; the D gene is possibly TRBD2 (6 bases). This CDR3 spans 15 amino acids. The V gene's germline CDR1 is SGHNT and CDR2 YYREEE (reference sequence). With 0 bases removed from V and 7 bases from J, the gap between germline ends came to 13 bases. CDR3 residues: CASSLDSHGGGELFF. The CDR3 region has the DNA TGTGCCAGCAGCTTGGATTCGCACGGGGGCGGGGAGCTGTTTTTT.

The genes are TRBV18 and TRBJ1-1; D may be TRBD1 (6 bases). Germline lookup yields CDR1 KGHSH and CDR2 LQKENI. V was clipped by 5 bases and J by 0 bases, with 13 bases between them. The CDR3 totals 15 residues. In DNA, the CDR3 is TGTGCCAGCTCATTCAACAGGGCCTTGAACACTGAAGCTTTCTTT. The encoded protein is CASSFNRALNTEAFF.

This clonotype was counted at least ten times. The V gene is TRBV5-6, the J gene TRBJ2-2; D uncertain. Germline V lookup: CDR1 SGHDT, CDR2 YYEEEE. The CDR3 runs to 15 residues. V lost 1 base to trimming and J lost 4 bases, with 11 bases between them. The chain's CDR3 is CASSLLSSGTGELFF. The DNA for the CDR3 is TGTGCCAGCAGCTTGCTGAGTTCTGGCACCGGGGAGCTGTTTTTT.

This clonotype came up many times. This sequence joins TRBV7-9 and TRBJ1-2; 11 bases are a match to TRBD1. CDR1 SEHNR and CDR2 FQNEAQ come from the germline V gene (reference sequence). This CDR3 contains 15 residues. The trim removed 5 bases at V and 4 bases at J, leaving 6 bases unmatched. Here the CDR3 reads CASSTGTGGPYGYTF. The CDR3, as DNA: TGTGCCAGCAGCACCGGGACAGGGGGTCCCTATGGCTACACCTTC.

The CDR3 nucleotides read TGTGCCAGCAGTTTTACAGGCTTCGGCACCGGGGAGCTGTTTTTT. This codes for CASSFTGFGTGELFF. This chain links TRBV27 with TRBJ2-2, with a tentative D call TRBD1 (5 bases). The V gene's germline CDR1 is MNHEY and CDR2 SMNVEV (reference sequence). CDR3 size: 15 residues. With 3 bases removed from V and 4 bases from J, the gap between germline ends came to 12 bases.

This clonotype was seen only a few times. This rearrangement joins TRBV9 to TRBJ1-2; 8 bases are a match to TRBD1. V lost 0 bases, J lost 5 bases, and 6 bases stayed unmatched. Germline CDR1 is SGDLS and CDR2 is YYNGEE. The CDR3 loop spans 15 amino acids. CDR3 residues: CASSVGSGGAYGYTF. The DNA for the CDR3 is TGTGCCAGCAGCGTAGGATCAGGGGGCGCATATGGCTACACCTTC.

J is TRBJ2-5 and V is TRBV7-9, with D possibly being TRBD1 (5 bases). The CDR3 covers 14 residues. The germline V and J ends were trimmed by 1 base and 4 bases, with 10 bases remaining between them. Germline V gene lookup returns CDR1 SEHNR and CDR2 FQNEAQ (reference sequence). CDR3 DNA: TGTGCCAGCAGCTTAGTAGGGCAGGGAGAGACCCAGTACTTC. Its protein product is CASSLVGQGETQYF.

This chain joins TRBV19 and TRBJ2-7, with 7 bases matching TRBD2. CDR1 is LNHDA and CDR2 is SQIVND in the germline V gene (reference sequence). The CDR3 runs to 13 residues. The V segment lost 4 bases and the J segment 9 bases; nucleotides outside the gene matches: 9. The CDR3 DNA follows: TGTGCCAGTAGTAACTCCGGGACGGGGGGGCAGTACGTC. It encodes CASSNSGTGGQYV.

This clonotype showed up just a few times. The chain has TRBV2 and TRBJ2-3, with 8 bases fitting TRBD1. The CDR3 length is 13 residues. After removal of 7 bases from V and 5 bases from J, the junction contained 5 bases not matched to a gene. Germline V gives CDR1 SNHLY, CDR2 FYNNEI. Here the CDR3 DNA reads TGTGCCAGCATGGACAGGGCAAGAGATACGCAGTATTTT. This sequence encodes CASMDRARDTQYF.

Only a few counts were recorded for this clonotype. The V gene is TRBV5-5, the J gene TRBJ2-2; D might be TRBD1 (5 bases). Germline V gene data show CDR1 as SGHKS and CDR2 as YYEKEE (reference sequence). The CDR3 spans 14 residues. Between the trimmed V and J ends, which lost 4 bases and 7 bases, there was a span of 14 bases. The CDR3 sequence is CASSLLNTGGELFF. The CDR3 DNA is TGTGCCAGCAGCCTCCTAAACACAGGCGGGGAGCTGTTTTTT.

This clonotype was observed at least ten times. The rearrangement joins TRBV20-1 to TRBJ1-3, with D maybe TRBD1 (5 bases). The CDR3 is made up of 13 amino acids. V was pared by 5 bases and J by 0 bases, with 8 bases between. Germline CDR1 reads DFQATT; CDR2 reads SNEGSKA (reference sequence). This CDR3 is CSAEGNSGNTIYF. The CDR3 DNA follows: TGCAGTGCTGAGGGGAACTCTGGAAACACCATATATTTT.

The CDR3 protein is CSVVGGGRQETQYF. In DNA, the CDR3 is TGCAGCGTTGTGGGCGGAGGGAGGCAAGAGACCCAGTACTTC. This chain joins TRBV29-1 and TRBJ2-5, with D possibly TRBD2 on 6 matching bases. Trimming took 4 bases from V and 2 from J, leaving 14 bases between them. There are 14 residues in the CDR3. The V gene's germline CDR1 is SQVTM and CDR2 ANQGSEA.

This clonotype turned up a few times. The rearrangement joins TRBV18 to TRBJ2-2; TRBD1 might be the D (5 bases). Germline-derived CDR1 and CDR2 are KGHSH and LQKENI. The CDR3 has 16 residues. Trimming cost V 3 bases and J 0 bases, with 11 bases left between them. This CDR3 is CASSPTARANTGELFF. DNA for the CDR3: TGTGCCAGCTCACCGACAGCCCGCGCGAACACCGGGGAGCTGTTTTTT.

The chain uses TRBV12-3 or TRBV12-4 and TRBJ2-2, with 11 bases identical to TRBD2. This CDR3 region has 15 residues. Trimming at V came to 6 bases and at J to 2 bases, leaving 2 bases not matched to a gene. The CDR3 DNA reads TGTGCCAGCAGAGGGACTAGCGGAAACACCGGGGAGCTGTTTTTT. The encoded protein is CASRGTSGNTGELFF.

This clonotype was counted a few times. This sequence joins TRBV6-1 and TRBJ1-4, with 8 bases fitting TRBD1. V shed 6 bases, J shed 6 bases, and the junction held 3 bases outside the gene matches. The length of the CDR3 is 13 residues. Germline CDR1 is MNHNS and CDR2 is SASEGT. CDR3 residues: CASRETGDEKLFF. In DNA, the CDR3 is TGTGCCAGCAGAGAGACAGGGGATGAAAAACTGTTTTTT.

This clonotype turned up a few times. The J gene is TRBJ2-5, the V gene TRBV20-1, with TRBD2 matching 16 bases. The CDR3 length is 19 residues. CDR1 and CDR2 from the germline V gene are DFQATT and SNEGSKA (reference sequence). Unmatched junction bases numbered 12, after V lost 1 base and J lost 4 bases. Written as DNA, the CDR3 is TGCAGTGCTAGAGCGCCGCCAGGGACTAGCGGGGGGGCCTTAGAGACCCAGTACTTC. Protein: CSARAPPGTSGGALETQYF.

This clonotype occurred a few times. The chain has TRBV12-3 or TRBV12-4 and TRBJ1-1; D call uncertain. With 2 bases removed from V and 5 bases from J, the gap between germline ends came to 6 bases. This CDR3 comprises 12 residues. CDR3 amino acids: CASSLRRTEAFF. Written as DNA, the CDR3 is TGTGCCAGCAGTTTAAGGCGAACTGAAGCTTTCTTT.

This clonotype was found a few times. The chain's CDR3 is CASSWTGESTEAFF. Written as DNA, the CDR3 is TGTGCCAGCAGCTGGACAGGGGAAAGCACTGAAGCTTTCTTT. The chain carries TRBV7-9 and TRBJ1-1; the match to TRBD1 covers 9 bases. Germline V gives CDR1 SEHNR, CDR2 FQNEAQ (reference sequence). The CDR3 covers 14 residues. The V and J ends lost 4 bases and 4 bases, in that order; junction bases with no gene match: 4.

The gene calls are TRBV2 and TRBJ2-4, with 7 bases fitting TRBD1. The V gene end was trimmed by 0 bases and the J gene end by 1 base; junction bases not matched to a gene: 3. There are 16 residues in the CDR3. CDR1 and CDR2 from the germline V gene are SNHLY and FYNNEI. As DNA, the CDR3 is TGTGCCAGCAGTGAAGCAGGGGGCCGGGCCAAAAACATTCAGTACTTC. This codes for CASSEAGGRAKNIQYF. The full variable domain, its missing parts supplied by reference TRBV2 and TRBJ2-4, is EPEVTQTPSHQVTQMGQEVILRCVPISNHLYFYWYRQILGQKVEFLVSFYNNEISEKSEIFDDQFSVERPDGSNFTLKIRSTKLEDSAMYFCASSEAGGRAKNIQYFGAGTRLSVL.

This clonotype has just a few counts. J is TRBJ1-2 and V is TRBV6-5; D is unresolved. V lost 6 bases and J 3 bases, leaving 11 bases between the germline ends. The CDR3 is 13 residues long. Germline-derived CDR1 and CDR2 are MNHEY and SVGAGI. CDR3 region: CASREGLHYGYTF. In nucleotides, the CDR3 is TGTGCCAGCAGAGAGGGCCTCCACTATGGCTACACCTTC.

This clonotype was recorded a few times. The gene calls are TRBV20-1 and TRBJ2-3; D possibly corresponds to TRBD2 (5 bases). CDR3 length: 15 residues. Between the trimmed V and J ends, which lost 6 bases and 3 bases, there was a span of 19 bases. Germline CDR1 and CDR2: DFQATT and SNEGSKA (reference sequence). The CDR3 protein is CSAQEGAENTDTQYF. The DNA of the CDR3 is TGCAGTGCCCAAGAGGGAGCGGAAAATACAGATACGCAGTATTTT.

The chain's CDR3 is CASSFTGTSHTDTQYF. CDR3 nucleotide sequence: TGTGCCAGCAGCTTTACCGGGACTAGCCACACAGATACGCAGTATTTT. The chain uses TRBV7-2 and TRBJ2-3, with 9 positions matching TRBD2. Germline V lookup: CDR1 SGHTA, CDR2 FQGNSA. The CDR3 consists of 16 residues. V trimming: 3 bases; J trimming: 2 bases; junction bases outside the gene matches: 6.

This clonotype was detected only a few times. The gene calls are TRBV4-2 and TRBJ2-3, with D unclear. The V gene's germline CDR1 is LGHNA and CDR2 YNFKEQ. CDR3 length equals 11 residues. Trimming shortened V by 0 bases and J by 8 bases, and 3 bases separated the two germline ends. CDR3 protein: CASSQDRTQYF. The CDR3 nucleotides are TGTGCCAGCAGCCAAGACCGTACGCAGTATTTT.

This clonotype was detected only a few times. The chain joins TRBV28 to TRBJ2-1; D unclear. The V gene lost 6 bases and the J gene lost 3 bases, with 18 bases spanning the gap. The germline V gene has CDR1 MDHEN and CDR2 SYDVKM. CDR3 length equals 16 residues. Here the CDR3 reads CASSPFVRRSYNEQFF. DNA of the CDR3: TGTGCCAGCAGCCCGTTTGTCCGGCGGAGCTACAATGAGCAGTTCTTC.

The sample holds many counts of this clonotype. The J gene is TRBJ2-1, the V gene TRBV3-1, with 7 bases that match TRBD1. This CDR3 is 16 amino acids long. Germline V gives CDR1 LGHDT, CDR2 YNNKEL (reference sequence). V was pared by 0 bases and J by 4 bases, with 6 bases of the junction left unmatched. The CDR3 DNA sequence: TGTGCCAGCAGCCAAGAGAGGACAGGACGATACAATGAGCAGTTCTTC. It is translated as CASSQERTGRYNEQFF.